This T cell receptor beta chain was captured by sequencing in a study of a mutant IDH1 vaccine in newly diagnosed glioma. Overall study context: Earlier therapy was either radiotherapy, temozolomide, or both, and most got both.

Data came from immunoSEQ multiplex PCR; TCRdb stores just in-frame clones and leaves some out. The repertoire includes 60,000 or so clones, approximately 90% of them detected once, and about 4.2% sits in the top ten. The time point denotes: week 5, during vaccination. The vaccine gave 300 ug of a 20-mer mutant IDH1 peptide subcutaneously per dose. The CDR3 sequence is 17 residues long. Germline trimming cut 6 bases from V and 3 bases from J; bases unmatched to any gene: 13. CDR1 and CDR2 from the germline V gene are MDHEN and SYDVKM. About this clone: Its antigen is undetermined.

The source material was PBMCs, sampled from a glioma patient whose treatment included an IDH1 peptide vaccine. The TCR comes from a woman between 40 and 50 years old with glioma. This rearrangement joins TRBV28 to TRBJ2-7, with 11 nucleotides matching TRBD2. As DNA, the CDR3 is TGTGCCAGCAGCTTGAGGCTAGGACTAGCGGGCAGCTACGAGCAGTACTTC. It specifies CASSLRLGLAGSYEQYF.